Only a few counts were recorded for the clone carrying this T cell receptor (beta chain). A sample-barcoded 5' primer and a J-beta primer mix were used in a second PCR of roughly 6 to 11 cycles. TCRdb reprocessed the 5' RACE reads with MiXCR, giving one entry per CDR3 protein. The profile shows roughly 680,000 distinct CDR3 sequences, more than 45% of them singletons. These data originate in a study of blood T cells in healthy people across ages. Trimming cost V 4 bases and J 1 base, with 14 bases left between them. The CDR3 loop spans 15 amino acids. Germline V CDR1 and CDR2: SGHRS, YFSETQ. This rearrangement joins TRBV5-1 to TRBJ1-1; D not certain. The sample comprised blood. This TCR was recovered from a woman of 80 years or more in good health. The CDR3 sequence is CASSHRMSGNTEAFF. CDR3 DNA sequence: TGCGCCAGCAGCCACAGAATGTCAGGGAACACTGAAGCTTTCTTT.